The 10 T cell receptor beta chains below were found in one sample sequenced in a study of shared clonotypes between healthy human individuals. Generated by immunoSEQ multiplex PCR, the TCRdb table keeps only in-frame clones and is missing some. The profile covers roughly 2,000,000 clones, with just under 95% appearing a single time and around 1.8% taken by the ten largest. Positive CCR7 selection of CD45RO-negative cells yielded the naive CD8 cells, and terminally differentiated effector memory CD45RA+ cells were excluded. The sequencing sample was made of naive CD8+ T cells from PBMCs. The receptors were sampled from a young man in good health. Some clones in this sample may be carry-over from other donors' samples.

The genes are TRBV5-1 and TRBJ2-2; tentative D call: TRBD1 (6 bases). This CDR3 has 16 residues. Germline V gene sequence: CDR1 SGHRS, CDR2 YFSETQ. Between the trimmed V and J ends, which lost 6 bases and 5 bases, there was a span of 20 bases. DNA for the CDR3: TGCGCCAGCACTAGAATCCGGGACACCGGGACCGGGGAGCTGTTTTTT. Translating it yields CASTRIRDTGTGELFF.

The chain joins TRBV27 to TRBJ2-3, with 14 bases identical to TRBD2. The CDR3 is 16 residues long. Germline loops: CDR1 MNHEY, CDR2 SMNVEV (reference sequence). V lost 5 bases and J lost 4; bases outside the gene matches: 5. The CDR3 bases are TGTGCCAGCAGTCCGGGACTAGCGGGAGTAGCAGATACGCAGTATTTT. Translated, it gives CASSPGLAGVADTQYF.

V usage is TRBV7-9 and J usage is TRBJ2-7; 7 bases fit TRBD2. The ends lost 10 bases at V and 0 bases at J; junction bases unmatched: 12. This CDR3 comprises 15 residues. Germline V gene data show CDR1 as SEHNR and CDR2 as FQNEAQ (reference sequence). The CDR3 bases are TGTGCCACAAGCAAGCGGGACCAAAGCTCCTACGAGCAGTACTTC. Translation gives CATSKRDQSSYEQYF.

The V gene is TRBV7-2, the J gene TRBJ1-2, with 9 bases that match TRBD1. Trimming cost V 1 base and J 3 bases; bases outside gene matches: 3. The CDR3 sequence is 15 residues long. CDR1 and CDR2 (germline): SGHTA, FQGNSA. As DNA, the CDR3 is TGTGCCAGCAGCTTAGACAGGACAGGGGACTATGGCTACACCTTC. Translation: CASSLDRTGDYGYTF.

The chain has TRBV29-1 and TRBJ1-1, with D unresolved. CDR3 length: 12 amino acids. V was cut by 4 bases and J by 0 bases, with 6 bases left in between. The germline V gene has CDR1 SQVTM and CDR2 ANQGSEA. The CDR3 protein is CSVVHLNTEAFF. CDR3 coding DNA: TGCAGCGTTGTACACCTGAACACTGAAGCTTTCTTT.

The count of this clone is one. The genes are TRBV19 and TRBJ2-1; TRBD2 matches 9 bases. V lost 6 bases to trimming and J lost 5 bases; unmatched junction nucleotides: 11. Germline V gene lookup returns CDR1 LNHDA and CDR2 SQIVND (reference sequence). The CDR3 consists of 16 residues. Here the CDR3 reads CASRSIFSGSHNEQFF. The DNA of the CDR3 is TGTGCCAGTAGATCAATTTTTAGCGGGAGCCACAATGAGCAGTTCTTC.

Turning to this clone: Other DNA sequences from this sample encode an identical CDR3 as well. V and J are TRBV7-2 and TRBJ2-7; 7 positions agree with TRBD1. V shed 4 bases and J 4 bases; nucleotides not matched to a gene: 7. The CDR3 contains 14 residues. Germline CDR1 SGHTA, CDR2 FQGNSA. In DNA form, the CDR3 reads TGTGCCAGCAGCTCCCGGACAGGAGAATACGAGCAGTACTTC. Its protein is CASSSRTGEYEQYF.

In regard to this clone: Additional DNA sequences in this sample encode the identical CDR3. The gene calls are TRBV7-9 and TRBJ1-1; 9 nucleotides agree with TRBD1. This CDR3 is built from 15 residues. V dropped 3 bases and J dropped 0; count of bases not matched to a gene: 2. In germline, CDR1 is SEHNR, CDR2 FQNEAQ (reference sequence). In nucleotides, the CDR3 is TGTGCCAGCAGCTTGACAGGGGGACTGAACACTGAAGCTTTCTTT. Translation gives CASSLTGGLNTEAFF.

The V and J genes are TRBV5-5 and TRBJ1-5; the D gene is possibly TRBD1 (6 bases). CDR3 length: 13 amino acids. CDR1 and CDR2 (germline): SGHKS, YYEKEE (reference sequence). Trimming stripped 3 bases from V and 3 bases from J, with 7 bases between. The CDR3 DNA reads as TGTGCCAGCAGCTGGGACATCAATCAGCCCCAGCATTTT. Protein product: CASSWDINQPQHF.

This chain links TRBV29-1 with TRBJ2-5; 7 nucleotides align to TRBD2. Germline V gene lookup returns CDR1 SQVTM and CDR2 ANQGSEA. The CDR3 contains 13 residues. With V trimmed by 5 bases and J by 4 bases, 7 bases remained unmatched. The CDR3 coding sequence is TGCAGCGTTTGGGGGGGAGATTTAGAGACCCAGTACTTC. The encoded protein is CSVWGGDLETQYF. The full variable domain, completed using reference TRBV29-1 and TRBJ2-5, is SAVISQKPSRDICQRGTSLTIQCQVDSQVTMMFWYRQQPGQSLTLIATANQGSEATYESGFVIDKFPISRPNLTFSTLTVSNMSPEDSSIYLCSVWGGDLETQYFGPGTRLLVL.